Below, one T cell receptor (beta chain) is given with its context. Its target is unknown. The V gene lost 2 bases and the J gene lost 1 base, with 9 bases spanning the gap. CDR3 length: 13 amino acids. Germline values: CDR1 SQVTM, CDR2 ANQGSEA. The PCR was carried out with 60 Vbeta primers and 13 Jbeta primers. Method: immunoSEQ multiplex PCR; TCRdb's copy keeps in-frame clones and lacks some. This table has roughly 150,000 clones, around 83% appearing once. This specimen belongs to a study of cytomegalovirus exposure and HLA in healthy donors. Study as a whole: Among the approximately 400 genotyped donors, 65% to 85% were placed in the Caucasian-associated ancestry cluster. The study, taken as a whole, reports: Researchers reported from a later analysis that most CMV-associated TCR beta chains appeared HLA-restricted. Most of the TCR beta V segments (in an earlier analysis) were productive either about 87% or about 30% of the time.

This rearrangement joins TRBV29-1 to TRBJ2-7; D perhaps matches TRBD1 (6 bases). Sequenced: PBMCs. This clonotype was obtained from a man aged 50-59 years in good health and CMV-seropositive. CDR3 amino acids: CSVELDRSYEQYF. The CDR3 nucleotides read TGCAGCGTTGAATTGGACAGATCCTACGAGCAGTACTTC.